The rows below give T cell receptor beta chains drawn from one sample of a study of a mutant IDH1 vaccine in newly diagnosed glioma. Antigens for these TCRs are unknown. Some clones are missing from TCRdb's copy, which holds only in-frame ones; the method was immunoSEQ multiplex PCR. The sample consists of under 40,000 clones, 65% to 85% of them appearing once. Material: PBMCs, obtained from a glioma patient whose treatment included an IDH1 peptide vaccine. These receptors were obtained from a young man with glioma. CDR3s include the opening cysteine and the closing phenylalanine or tryptophan. D genes are given only for firm matches. The listing skips clone size in some rows; elsewhere it reads once, few, many or a size class.

clone_size: few; v_call: TRBV2; d_call: -; j_call: TRBJ2-7; cdr3_aa: CASSLQGRPSYEQYF; cdr3_nt: TGTGCCAGCAGCTTACAGGGGAGGCCCTCCTACGAGCAGTACTTC
clone_size: -; v_call: TRBV10-1; d_call: -; j_call: TRBJ1-5; cdr3_aa: CASARHYNQPQHF; cdr3_nt: TGCGCCAGCGCCCGACATTACAATCAGCCCCAGCATTTT
clone_size: once; v_call: TRBV1; d_call: -; j_call: TRBJ1-1; cdr3_aa: CTSPPPETRNTEAFF; cdr3_nt: TGCACCAGCCCCCCGCCGGAGACACGGAACACTGAAGCTTTCTTT
clone_size: -; v_call: TRBV5-6; d_call: -; j_call: TRBJ1-1; cdr3_aa: CASIFTGGNTEAFF; cdr3_nt: TGTGCCAGCATCTTCACTGGGGGGAACACTGAAGCTTTCTTT
clone_size: -; v_call: TRBV5-6; d_call: -; j_call: TRBJ1-2; cdr3_aa: CASSLAGGAGLYGYTF; cdr3_nt: TGTGCCAGCAGCTTGGCCGGAGGGGCAGGCCTTTATGGCTACACCTTC
clone_size: -; v_call: TRBV7-9; d_call: -; j_call: TRBJ1-1; cdr3_aa: CASSLGETEAFF; cdr3_nt: TGTGCCAGCAGCTTAGGGGAGACTGAAGCTTTCTTT
clone_size: -; v_call: TRBV6-6; d_call: -; j_call: TRBJ2-7; cdr3_aa: CASSYTRSSYEQYF; cdr3_nt: TGTGCCAGCAGTTATACCAGGAGCTCCTACGAGCAGTACTTC
clone_size: -; v_call: TRBV15; d_call: TRBD1; j_call: TRBJ2-2; cdr3_aa: CATSSRGNLNTGELFF; cdr3_nt: TGTGCCACCAGCAGCAGGGGGAACTTGAACACCGGGGAGCTGTTTTTT
clone_size: -; v_call: TRBV7-8; d_call: -; j_call: TRBJ1-3; cdr3_aa: CASSPRGNTIYF; cdr3_nt: TGTGCCAGCAGCCCCAGGGGAAACACCATATATTTT
clone_size: few; v_call: TRBV18; d_call: TRBD2; j_call: TRBJ2-1; cdr3_aa: CASSPAGTSGTYEQFF; cdr3_nt: TGTGCCAGCTCACCGGCCGGGACTAGCGGGACCTATGAGCAGTTCTTC
clone_size: -; v_call: TRBV5-4; d_call: TRBD1; j_call: TRBJ2-5; cdr3_aa: CASTPQPDRAQETQYF; cdr3_nt: TGTGCCAGCACCCCCCAACCCGACAGGGCCCAAGAGACCCAGTACTTC